This TCR beta chain derives from a study of Ad26.COV2.S vaccination and SARS-CoV-2 variants. Study background: A participant enrolled in the COV1001 Ad26.COV2.S trial arm provided the sample. Recipients of Ad26.COV2.S got it intramuscularly, once or twice 56 days apart. General observations from the study: Responses of T cells in total may have been underestimated by the TCR breadth and depth analyses.

Data came from immunoSEQ multiplex PCR; TCRdb stores just in-frame clones and leaves some out. This sample carries about 350,000 clones, 70% to 90% of them seen once, and the ten largest clones take 3% to 4%. The V gene's germline CDR1 is MNHEY and CDR2 SVGEGT. The CDR3 runs 13 residues. V lost 0 bases and J lost 5, with 6 bases in between. A remark on this clone: The antigen remains undetermined.

The treatment here: some 20 received Ad26.COV2.S at low or high dose, single or two shots; 5 received placebo; per-sample allocation not given. On day 63 after the first injection, vaccine and placebo recipients gave samples. The clonotype comes from a person between 18 and 65 years old who received the Ad26.COV2.S COVID-19 vaccine or a placebo. Sample: peripheral blood, taken in a trial of Ad26.COV2.S vaccine versus placebo. The chain has TRBV6-2 or TRBV6-3 and TRBJ2-3, with D tentatively TRBD1 or TRBD2 (5 bases each). This CDR3 is CASSYSGVDTQYF. Written as DNA, the CDR3 is TGTGCCAGCAGTTACTCGGGGGTAGATACGCAGTATTTT.